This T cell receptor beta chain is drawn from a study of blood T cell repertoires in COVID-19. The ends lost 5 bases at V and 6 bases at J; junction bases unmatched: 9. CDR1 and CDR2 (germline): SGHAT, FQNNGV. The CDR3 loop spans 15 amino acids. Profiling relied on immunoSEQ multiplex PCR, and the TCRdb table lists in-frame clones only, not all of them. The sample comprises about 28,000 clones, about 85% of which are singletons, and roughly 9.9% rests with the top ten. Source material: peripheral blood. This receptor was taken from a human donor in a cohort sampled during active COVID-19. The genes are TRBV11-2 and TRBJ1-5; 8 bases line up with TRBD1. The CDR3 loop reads CASSQGQGNGQPQHF. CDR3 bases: TGTGCCAGCAGCCAAGGACAGGGAAATGGTCAGCCCCAGCATTTT.